The source of this TCR beta chain is a study of blood T cells in healthy people across ages. This clonotype was counted a few times. With a J-beta primer mix and a sample-barcoded 5' primer, a second PCR ran about 7 to 11 cycles. TCRdb ran MiXCR on the 5' RACE reads and lists one entry per CDR3 protein. Of some 730,000 distinct CDR3 sequences listed, about a fifth are singletons. The CDR3 runs 14 residues. J lost 2 bases, V lost 6 bases, and 6 bases had no gene match. The TCR was taken from a man aged 70 or older in good health. V and J are TRBV12-3 or TRBV12-4 and TRBJ1-2, with TRBD1 matching over 7 bases. The sample taken for sequencing was blood. CDR3: CASSRGTANYGYTF. CDR3 coding DNA: TGTGCCAGCAGCCGAGGGACAGCCAACTATGGCTACACCTTC.